The 12 T cell receptor beta chains given below trace back to one sample, sequenced in a study of shared clonotypes between healthy human individuals. Repertoires were generated with immunoSEQ multiplex PCR, while TCRdb's copy carries only in-frame clones and drops some. There are a few million clones in the sample; 85% to 95% occur only once, and about 0.39% lies in the top ten. Sequenced: naive CD4+ T cells from PBMCs. Subset of the sample: CD45RA+ positively selected. These receptors were obtained from a man aged 18 to 35 in good health. Some clones in this sample may be carry-over from other donors' samples.

The J gene is TRBJ2-7, the V gene TRBV5-1; 8 bases are a match to TRBD1. The CDR3 extends over 22 amino acids. CDR1 is SGHRS, CDR2 YFSETQ, per germline. V lost 4 bases and J lost 0; bases outside the gene matches: 27. Here the CDR3 DNA reads TGCGCCAGCAGCGCCCGTGGGGACAGGCCTCTCCTTGCGAACGAAAGCTCCTACGAGCAGTACTTC. It is translated as CASSARGDRPLLANESSYEQYF.

The chain links TRBV6-1 to TRBJ2-2, with D tentatively TRBD1 or TRBD2 (6 bases each). With 6 bases removed from V and 4 bases from J, the gap between germline ends came to 15 bases. The germline V gene has CDR1 MNHNS and CDR2 SASEGT. CDR3 length equals 15 residues. CDR3 protein: CASRREQGLTGELFF. The CDR3 DNA is TGTGCCAGCAGGCGGGAACAGGGTCTCACCGGGGAGCTGTTTTTT.

The V call is TRBV7-3, the J call TRBJ2-3; D is perhaps TRBD2 (6 bases). V was trimmed by 4 bases and J by 2 bases, leaving 10 bases between them. This CDR3 spans 14 amino acids. Germline loops: CDR1 SGHTA, CDR2 FQGTGA. CDR3 loop: CASSSRGNTDTQYF. The CDR3 region has the DNA TGTGCCAGCAGCTCACGGGGGAACACAGATACGCAGTATTTT.

This clone was picked up one time. The genes are TRBV6-5 and TRBJ1-1; D is perhaps TRBD1 (6 bases). CDR1 is MNHEY, CDR2 SVGAGI, per germline. The CDR3 spans 15 residues. The germline V and J ends were trimmed by 2 bases and 6 bases, with 16 bases remaining between them. The CDR3 DNA follows: TGTGCCAGCAGTTACGACGGGACAACGCGAGCTGAAGCTTTCTTT. Translation: CASSYDGTTRAEAFF.

The chain joins TRBV28 to TRBJ2-3, with D perhaps matching TRBD2 (6 bases). The V gene's germline CDR1 is MDHEN and CDR2 SYDVKM. Trimming removed 6 bases from V and 3 bases from J, with 16 bases in between. This CDR3 has 15 amino acids. DNA of the CDR3: TGTGCCAGCAGCGAATTTAGCGGCTGGACAGATACGCAGTATTTT. Translated: CASSEFSGWTDTQYF. The full variable domain, its missing parts supplied by reference TRBV28 and TRBJ2-3, is DVKVTQSSRYLVKRTGEKVFLECVQDMDHENMFWYRQDPGLGLRLIYFSYDVKMKEKGDIPEGYSVSREKKERFSLILESASTNQTSMYLCASSEFSGWTDTQYFGPGTRLTVL.

This rearrangement joins TRBV27 to TRBJ1-2; 7 bases line up with TRBD1. The V gene end was trimmed by 2 bases and the J gene end by 5 bases; junction bases not matched to a gene: 5. Germline V gives CDR1 MNHEY, CDR2 SMNVEV (reference sequence). The CDR3 length is 14 residues. The CDR3 DNA is TGTGCCAGCAGTTTAACGGGACAGAATTATGGCTACACCTTC. Translation gives CASSLTGQNYGYTF.

J is TRBJ2-1 and V is TRBV11-3; possibly TRBD2 for D (5 bases). Germline-derived CDR1 and CDR2 are SGHNT and YENEEA. The CDR3 has 18 amino acids. V was cut by 5 bases and J by 2 bases, with 22 bases left in between. CDR3 protein: CASSLRGSGSFAYNEQFF. The CDR3 coding sequence is TGTGCCAGCAGCCTCCGAGGGTCGGGAAGCTTCGCCTACAATGAGCAGTTCTTC.

On this clone: This specimen includes other DNA sequences encoding the same CDR3. The chain combines TRBV5-1 with TRBJ2-7, with TRBD1 matching 7 bases. The CDR3 consists of 14 residues. V lost 0 bases, J lost 2 bases, and 2 bases stayed unmatched. Germline loops: CDR1 SGHRS, CDR2 YFSETQ. The CDR3 spells CASSLGQGPYEQYF. The CDR3 bases are TGCGCCAGCAGCTTGGGACAGGGCCCCTACGAGCAGTACTTC.

The J gene is TRBJ1-1, the V gene TRBV9, with unresolved D. Trimming cost V 0 bases and J 4 bases, with 13 bases left between them. The CDR3 runs to 15 residues. Per the germline V gene, CDR1 is SGDLS and CDR2 is YYNGEE. In DNA, the CDR3 is TGTGCCAGCAGCGTAGACGAGGGAAGGTTCACTGAAGCTTTCTTT. Translation gives CASSVDEGRFTEAFF.

This chain joins TRBV4-1 and TRBJ2-3; 13 nucleotides line up with TRBD2. Germline V gene sequence: CDR1 MGHRA, CDR2 YSYEKL. The junction had 18 bases not matched to a gene; V was cut back by 3 bases and J by 3 bases. The CDR3 has 21 amino acids. The CDR3 DNA reads as TGCGCCAGCAGCCAGATACCCGGACTAGCGGGAGTAGTCCATGTTACAGATACGCAGTATTTT. Protein sequence: CASSQIPGLAGVVHVTDTQYF.

The rearrangement joins TRBV6-1 to TRBJ2-3; 11 positions agree with TRBD2. This CDR3 has 19 residues. Trimming cost V 2 bases and J 3 bases; bases outside gene matches: 13. The germline gives CDR1 MNHNS, CDR2 SASEGT. Here the CDR3 reads CASSENTLAGGLGTDTQYF. Written as DNA, the CDR3 is TGTGCCAGCAGTGAAAACACTTTAGCGGGAGGGCTAGGGACAGATACGCAGTATTTT.

The rearrangement links TRBV5-6 to TRBJ1-2, with D tentatively TRBD1 (6 bases). V was cut by 4 bases and J by 8 bases, with 15 bases left in between. The V gene's germline CDR1 is SGHDT and CDR2 YYEEEE. The CDR3 has 13 amino acids. The CDR3 DNA reads TGTGCCAGCAGCCCACGACAGGTACGGGGCTACACCTTC. As protein: CASSPRQVRGYTF.